This TCR beta chain was identified during a study of cytomegalovirus exposure and HLA in healthy donors. J was trimmed by 7 bases and V by 5 bases; bases with no gene match: 15. Per germline, CDR1 MDHEN and CDR2 SYDVKM. This CDR3 is built from 17 residues. Sequenced by immunoSEQ multiplex PCR; TCRdb stores in-frame clones only, minus some. The sample includes 100,000 to 150,000 clones, 85% to 95% seen only once; the top ten take around 1.3%. The TCR originated in a woman aged 18-29 years in good health and CMV-seronegative. The chain combines TRBV28 with TRBJ1-4; 8 positions agree with TRBD1. Sequencing input: PBMCs. The CDR3 region is CASSRSTGDGGSEKLFF. The DNA for the CDR3 is TGTGCCAGCAGTCGTTCGACAGGGGATGGAGGGAGTGAAAAACTGTTTTTT.